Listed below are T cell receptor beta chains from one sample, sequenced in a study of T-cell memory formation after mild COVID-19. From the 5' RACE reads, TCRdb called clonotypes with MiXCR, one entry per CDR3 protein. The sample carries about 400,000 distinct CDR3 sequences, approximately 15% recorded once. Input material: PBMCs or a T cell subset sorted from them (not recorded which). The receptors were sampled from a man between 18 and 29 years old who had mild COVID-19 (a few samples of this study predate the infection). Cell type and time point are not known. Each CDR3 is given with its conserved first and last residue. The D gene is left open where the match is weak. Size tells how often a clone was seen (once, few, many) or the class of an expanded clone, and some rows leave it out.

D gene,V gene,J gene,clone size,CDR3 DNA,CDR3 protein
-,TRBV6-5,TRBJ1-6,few,TGTGCCAGCAGTTACGAGGGACCGGCCTATAATTCACCCCTCCACTTT,CASSYEGPAYNSPLHF
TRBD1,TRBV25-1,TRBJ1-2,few,TGTGCCAGCATGGACAGGGTCGGTGGCTACACCTTC,CASMDRVGGYTF
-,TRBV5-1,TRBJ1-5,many,TGCGCCAGCAGCTTGCAGAGCAATCAGCCCCAGCATTTT,CASSLQSNQPQHF
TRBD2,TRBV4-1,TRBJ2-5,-,TGCGCCAGCAGCCGAGGGACTAGTGCCGAGACCCAGTACTTC,CASSRGTSAETQYF
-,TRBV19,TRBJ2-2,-,TGTGCCAGTAGCCGTTTCTCTGGGCGGACCGGGGAGCTGTTTTTT,CASSRFSGRTGELFF
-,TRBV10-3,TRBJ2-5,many,TGTGCCATCAGTGAGTCGACTCTCGAGACCCAGTACTTC,CAISESTLETQYF
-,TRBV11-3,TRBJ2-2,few,TGTGCCAGCAGCTCCCCGATCGGGGAGCTGTTTTTT,CASSSPIGELFF
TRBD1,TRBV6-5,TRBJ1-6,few,TGTGCCAGCAGTTACTCGATACAGGGGTTTATTTCACCCCTCCACTTT,CASSYSIQGFISPLHF
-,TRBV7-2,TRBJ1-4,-,TGTGCCAGCGGGGCCACTAATGAAAAACTGTTTTTT,CASGATNEKLFF
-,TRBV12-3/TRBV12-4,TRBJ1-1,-,TGTGCCAGCAGTTTACATTACACTGAAGCTTTCTTT,CASSLHYTEAFF
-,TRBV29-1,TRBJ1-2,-,TGCAGCGTTGAAGGTCGACAGGAGTCCTATGGCTACACCTTC,CSVEGRQESYGYTF
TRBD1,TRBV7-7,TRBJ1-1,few,TGTGCCAGCAGCTTAGATCCAGGGGGGACAGCTTTCTTT,CASSLDPGGTAFF
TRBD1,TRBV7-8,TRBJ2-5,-,TGTGCCAGCAGCTTACGCGACAGGGGTCTCGTGGCCCAGTACTTC,CASSLRDRGLVAQYF
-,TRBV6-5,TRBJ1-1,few,TGTGCCAGCAGTTACGGGCAGGGACGGACTGAAGCTTTCTTT,CASSYGQGRTEAFF
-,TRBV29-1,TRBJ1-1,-,TGCAGCGTTGAATTTCGTCAGAACACTGAAGCTTTCTTT,CSVEFRQNTEAFF
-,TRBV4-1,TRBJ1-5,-,TGCGCCAGCAGCCACGTTTCGGGGGCGAGCAATCAGCCCCAGCATTTT,CASSHVSGASNQPQHF
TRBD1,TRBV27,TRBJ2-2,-,TGTGCCAGCACCGGACAGGGGGCTGACACCGGGGAGCTGTTTTTT,CASTGQGADTGELFF
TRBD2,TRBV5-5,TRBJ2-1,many,TGTGCCAGCAGTCGCCGACAGGGTACTAGCGGGTACAATGAGCAGTTCTTC,CASSRRQGTSGYNEQFF
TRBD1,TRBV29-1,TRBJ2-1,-,TGCAGCGTTGAACCGGTGGACAGGGGGAGGGACGAGCAGTTCTTC,CSVEPVDRGRDEQFF
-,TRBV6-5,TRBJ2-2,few,TGTGCCAGCAGTCGTCGTCCGGGACACATGAACACCGGGGAGCTGTTTTTT,CASSRRPGHMNTGELFF
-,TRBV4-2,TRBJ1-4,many,TGTGCCAGCAGCCATGAGGACCGCTGGAATGAAAAACTGTTTTTT,CASSHEDRWNEKLFF
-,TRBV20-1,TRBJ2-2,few,TGCAGTGCTAGTCCTGCGGGCACCGGGGAGCTGTTTTTT,CSASPAGTGELFF
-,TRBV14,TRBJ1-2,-,TGTGCCAGCAGCCAAGAACGTCCTCCCAGAGATCACTATGGCTACACCTTC,CASSQERPPRDHYGYTF
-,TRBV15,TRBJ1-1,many,TGTGCCACCAGCAGAGATGTGATGAACACTGAAGCTTTCTTT,CATSRDVMNTEAFF
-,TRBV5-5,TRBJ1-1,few,TGTGCCAGCAGCTTGGAGTGGTCAGGCGTACTTGAAGCTTTCTTT,CASSLEWSGVLEAFF
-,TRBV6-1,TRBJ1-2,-,TGTGCCAGCACCCGGGACGGAAACTATGGCTACACCTTC,CASTRDGNYGYTF
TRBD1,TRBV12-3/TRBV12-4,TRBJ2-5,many,TGTGCCAGCAGTCCAGGACAGGGGCGACCCCGACAAGAGACCCAGTACTTC,CASSPGQGRPRQETQYF
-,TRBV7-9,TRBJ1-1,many,TGTGCCAGCAGCTTAACAGGCATGAACACTGAAGCTTTCTTT,CASSLTGMNTEAFF
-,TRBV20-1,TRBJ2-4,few,TGCAGTGCTAGAGTTCAGGCGGAAGCCAAAAACATTCAGTACTTC,CSARVQAEAKNIQYF
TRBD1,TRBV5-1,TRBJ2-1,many,TGCGCCAGCAGCCCGTTCCCCGGGACAGGGAAGAACAATGAGCAGTTCTTC,CASSPFPGTGKNNEQFF
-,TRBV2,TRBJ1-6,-,TGTGCCAGCAGTCCTCGGGGGAGCTCCTATAATTCACCCCTCCACTTT,CASSPRGSSYNSPLHF
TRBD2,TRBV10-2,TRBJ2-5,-,TGCGCCAGCAGTGAGTCTCTAGCGGGGGCCCAGTACTTC,CASSESLAGAQYF
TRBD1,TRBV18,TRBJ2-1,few,TGTGCCAGCTCACCTCTAGGACAGGGGACCAATGAGCAGTTCTTC,CASSPLGQGTNEQFF
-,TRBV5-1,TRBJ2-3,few,TGCGCCAGCAGCTTGGGAGGGCCCCCCACAGATACGCAGTATTTT,CASSLGGPPTDTQYF
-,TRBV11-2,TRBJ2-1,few,TGTGCCAGCAGCCCCATGGGGCCGGACAATGAGCAGTTCTTC,CASSPMGPDNEQFF
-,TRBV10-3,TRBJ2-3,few,TGTGCCATCAGTGAGTCCGGGTACACAGATACGCAGTATTTT,CAISESGYTDTQYF
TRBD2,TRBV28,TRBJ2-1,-,TGTGCCAGCGGCGGGGGAGGGGAGCAGTTCTTC,CASGGGGEQFF
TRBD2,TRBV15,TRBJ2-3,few,TGTGCCACCTCGACTAGCGGGGACCAGACAGATACGCAGTATTTT,CATSTSGDQTDTQYF
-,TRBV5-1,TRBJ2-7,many,TGCGCCAGCAGCTTAGAGCCGGGCTACTCCTACGAGCAGTACTTC,CASSLEPGYSYEQYF
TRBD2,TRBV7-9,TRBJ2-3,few,TGTGCCAGCAGCAGGACTAGCGGGGTGAGCACAGATACGCAGTATTTT,CASSRTSGVSTDTQYF
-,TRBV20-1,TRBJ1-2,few,TGCAGTGCTAGAGATTTGGCGTCCGGCTACACCTTC,CSARDLASGYTF
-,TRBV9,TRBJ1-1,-,TGTGCCAGCAGCCCCCGGTGGAACCCGCATGAAGCTTTCTTT,CASSPRWNPHEAFF
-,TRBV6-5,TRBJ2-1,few,TGTGCCAGCAGTCACGGGGTCAACGGAGAGCAGTTCTTC,CASSHGVNGEQFF
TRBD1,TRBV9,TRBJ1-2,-,TGTGCCAGCAGCGTAGGGACAGGGACCTATGGCTACACCTTC,CASSVGTGTYGYTF
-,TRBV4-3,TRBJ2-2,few,TGCGCCAGCAGCCAAGATACCCCCCAGGCCGGGGAGCTGTTTTTT,CASSQDTPQAGELFF
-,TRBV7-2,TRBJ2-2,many,TGTGCCAGCAGCTTCCTCTCTACCGGGGAGCTGTTTTTT,CASSFLSTGELFF